A selection of T cell receptor beta chains follows, all from one sample in a study of CD8 T cells in ankylosing spondylitis. TCRdb reprocessed the 5' RACE reads via MiXCR and lists one record per CDR3 protein. This table holds some 140,000 distinct CDR3 sequences, over 9.5% found once. Sequenced sample: blood, either unsorted or a sorted T cell fraction (not recorded which). The receptors derive from a female donor with ankylosing spondylitis or in good health (not recorded which). CDR3s include the opening cysteine and the closing phenylalanine or tryptophan. D genes are given only for firm matches. Not all rows give a size; the values are once, few, many and, for expanded clones, a class.

J gene,D gene,clone size,V gene,CDR3 protein,CDR3 DNA
TRBJ2-7,-,many,TRBV6-2/TRBV6-3,CASSSSGGYEQYF,TGTGCCAGCAGTTCCTCCGGTGGCTACGAGCAGTACTTC
TRBJ1-5,TRBD1,many,TRBV20-1,CSASTGSPNQPQHF,TGCAGTGCCTCGACAGGGTCCCCAAATCAGCCCCAGCATTTT
TRBJ2-1,TRBD2,-,TRBV12-3/TRBV12-4,CASRSPGLAGVRLKNEQFF,TGTGCCAGCAGATCGCCGGGACTAGCGGGAGTAAGACTGAAGAATGAGCAGTTCTTC
TRBJ2-3,-,few,TRBV10-3,CAISEFEGSTDTQYF,TGTGCCATCAGTGAGTTTGAGGGGAGCACAGATACGCAGTATTTT
TRBJ1-2,-,many,TRBV29-1,CSVENSYTF,TGCAGCGTTGAAAACAGCTACACCTTC
TRBJ2-2,-,many,TRBV24-1,CATRGQNTGELFF,TGTGCCACCAGGGGTCAAAACACCGGGGAGCTGTTTTTT
TRBJ2-7,-,many,TRBV3-1,CASSHQNWGTRAGRGAYEQYF,TGTGCCAGCAGCCATCAAAATTGGGGGACAAGGGCCGGAAGGGGGGCCTACGAGCAGTACTTC
TRBJ1-1,-,many,TRBV10-3,CAISDPDTTEAFF,TGTGCCATCAGTGATCCCGACACCACTGAAGCTTTCTTT
TRBJ2-2,TRBD2,few,TRBV5-5,CASRTGLAGLWGELFF,TGTGCCAGCAGGACGGGGCTAGCGGGACTTTGGGGGGAGCTGTTTTTT
TRBJ1-1,-,many,TRBV5-5,CASSLNRSPEAFF,TGTGCCAGCAGCTTGAATAGATCCCCTGAAGCTTTCTTT
TRBJ2-1,TRBD2,-,TRBV5-6,CASSPPRVAGSINEQFF,TGTGCCAGCAGCCCACCGAGAGTAGCGGGGAGCATCAATGAGCAGTTCTTC
TRBJ2-1,TRBD2,many,TRBV20-1,CSVFGTRVDEQFF,TGCAGTGTATTCGGGACTAGGGTAGATGAGCAGTTCTTC
TRBJ1-4,-,many,TRBV12-3/TRBV12-4,CASSRGATNEKLFF,TGTGCCAGCAGTCGCGGCGCAACTAATGAAAAACTGTTTTTT
TRBJ2-1,TRBD2,-,TRBV20-1,CSARDRISGGMNEQFF,TGCAGTGCTAGAGATAGAATAAGCGGGGGGATGAATGAGCAGTTCTTC
TRBJ2-3,TRBD1,-,TRBV28,CASSLPGTAQYF,TGTGCCAGCAGTCTGCCCGGGACAGCGCAGTATTTT
TRBJ2-3,-,-,TRBV14,CASSQGPFGDTQYF,TGTGCCAGCAGCCAAGGACCGTTTGGAGATACGCAGTATTTT
TRBJ2-7,-,-,TRBV12-3/TRBV12-4,CATTGGPPGEQYF,TGTGCCACCACTGGAGGCCCCCCTGGGGAGCAGTACTTC
TRBJ2-7,-,many,TRBV7-9,CASSYSYDYEQYF,TGTGCCAGCAGCTACAGCTACGACTACGAGCAGTACTTC
TRBJ2-1,TRBD2,once,TRBV5-1,CASRPAGDPGNEQFF,TGCGCCAGCCGGCCAGCGGGAGACCCGGGCAATGAGCAGTTCTTC
TRBJ2-7,-,many,TRBV28,CASISPPYEQYF,TGTGCCAGCATTAGCCCCCCCTACGAGCAGTACTTC
TRBJ2-7,-,-,TRBV6-5,CASSYLQRVPYEQYF,TGTGCCAGCAGTTACCTCCAGAGGGTTCCCTACGAGCAGTACTTC
TRBJ2-1,TRBD2,many,TRBV20-1,CSARSAGGLDEQFF,TGCAGTGCTAGGTCAGCGGGGGGCCTCGATGAGCAGTTCTTC
TRBJ2-7,-,-,TRBV18,CASSIGESYEQYF,TGTGCCAGCTCTATCGGCGAATCCTACGAGCAGTACTTC
TRBJ1-2,-,many,TRBV5-1,CASSLENHGYTF,TGCGCCAGCAGCTTGGAGAATCATGGCTACACCTTC
TRBJ2-7,TRBD1,-,TRBV7-6,CASSSPGTETYEQYF,TGTGCCAGCAGCTCTCCTGGGACAGAGACCTACGAGCAGTACTTC
TRBJ2-1,-,-,TRBV2,CASSVEGTSYNEQFF,TGTGCCAGCAGTGTTGAAGGGACCTCTTACAATGAGCAGTTCTTC
TRBJ2-5,-,many,TRBV29-1,CSVEGINRETQYF,TGCAGCGTTGAAGGAATTAATAGAGAGACCCAGTACTTC
TRBJ2-5,-,many,TRBV5-1,CASSFLGEETQYF,TGCGCCAGCAGCTTCTTGGGGGAAGAGACCCAGTACTTC
TRBJ1-3,TRBD1,many,TRBV16,CASSQETGTLSGNTIYF,TGTGCCAGCAGCCAAGAGACAGGGACTCTCTCTGGAAACACCATATATTTT
TRBJ2-2,-,few,TRBV6-4,CASSLFGELFF,TGTGCCAGCAGTCTGTTCGGGGAGCTGTTTTTT
TRBJ1-1,-,many,TRBV12-3/TRBV12-4,CASSSPGGYMNTEAFF,TGTGCCAGCAGTTCCCCCGGGGGCTACATGAACACTGAAGCTTTCTTT
TRBJ2-2,-,many,TRBV15,CATSRERMWQGNTGELFF,TGTGCCACCAGCAGAGAGAGGATGTGGCAGGGGAACACCGGGGAGCTGTTTTTT
TRBJ1-1,TRBD1,many,TRBV11-3,CASSLGQGWTEAFF,TGTGCCAGCAGCCTAGGACAGGGCTGGACTGAAGCTTTCTTT
TRBJ2-3,-,few,TRBV4-2,CASSQEGLLSTDTQYF,TGTGCCAGCAGCCAAGAAGGCCTCCTAAGCACAGATACGCAGTATTTT
TRBJ2-2,TRBD1,many,TRBV6-5,CASSYPRTGATGELFF,TGTGCCAGCAGTTACCCCCGGACAGGGGCCACCGGGGAGCTGTTTTTT
TRBJ1-1,-,many,TRBV3-1,CASSPPGFNTEAFF,TGTGCCAGCAGCCCCCCAGGGTTCAACACTGAAGCTTTCTTT
TRBJ2-1,TRBD2,many,TRBV7-8,CASSPLGLAGSDEQFF,TGTGCCAGCAGCCCCTTAGGACTAGCGGGATCAGACGAGCAGTTCTTC
TRBJ2-1,-,many,TRBV29-1,CSVEQGNEQFF,TGCAGCGTTGAGCAGGGCAATGAGCAGTTCTTC
TRBJ2-1,TRBD2,many,TRBV11-2,CASSSLAGDYNEQFF,TGTGCCAGCAGCTCACTAGCGGGAGACTACAATGAGCAGTTCTTC
TRBJ2-2,TRBD1,many,TRBV28,CASTPGQGQSGELFF,TGTGCCAGCACCCCTGGACAGGGTCAATCAGGGGAGCTGTTTTTT
TRBJ2-5,TRBD2,many,TRBV6-5,CASTLAGGPETQYF,TGTGCCAGCACGTTGGCGGGAGGGCCGGAGACCCAGTACTTC
TRBJ2-3,-,-,TRBV29-1,CSVVGGRRTDTQYF,TGCAGCGTTGTGGGGGGTCGCCGCACAGATACGCAGTATTTT
TRBJ2-3,-,many,TRBV29-1,CSALTAGDTQYF,TGCAGCGCTCTGACCGCCGGAGATACGCAGTATTTT
TRBJ1-3,TRBD1,many,TRBV27,CASSSGQGVNTIYF,TGTGCCAGCAGTTCGGGACAGGGGGTAAACACCATATATTTT
TRBJ2-7,TRBD2,many,TRBV5-1,CASSLAGTSGSFYEQYF,TGCGCCAGCAGCTTGGCCGGGACTAGCGGGAGTTTCTACGAGCAGTACTTC
TRBJ2-5,TRBD1,-,TRBV5-8,CASSPITGVVQETQYF,TGTGCCAGCAGCCCGATAACAGGGGTTGTTCAAGAGACCCAGTACTTC
TRBJ2-5,-,many,TRBV29-1,CSVALGPGVETQYF,TGCAGCGTCGCATTAGGGCCGGGTGTAGAGACCCAGTACTTC
TRBJ2-6,TRBD1,few,TRBV18,CASSRTGAGANVLTF,TGTGCCAGCTCAAGGACAGGGGCCGGGGCCAACGTCCTGACTTTC